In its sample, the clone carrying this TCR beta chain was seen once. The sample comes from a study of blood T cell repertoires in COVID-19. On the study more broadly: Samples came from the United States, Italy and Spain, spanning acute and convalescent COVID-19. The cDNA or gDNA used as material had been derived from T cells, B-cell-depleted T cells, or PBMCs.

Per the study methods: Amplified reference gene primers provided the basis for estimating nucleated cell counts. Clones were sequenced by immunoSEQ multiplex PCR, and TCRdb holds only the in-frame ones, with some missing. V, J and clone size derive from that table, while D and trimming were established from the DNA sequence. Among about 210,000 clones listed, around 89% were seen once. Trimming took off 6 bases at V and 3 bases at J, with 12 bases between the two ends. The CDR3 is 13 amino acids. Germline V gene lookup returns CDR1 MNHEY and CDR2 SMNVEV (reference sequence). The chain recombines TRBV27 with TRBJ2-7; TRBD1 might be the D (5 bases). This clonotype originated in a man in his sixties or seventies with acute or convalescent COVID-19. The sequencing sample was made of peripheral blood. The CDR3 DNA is TGTGCCAGCAGCCCTTGGGGCGGCTACGAGCAGTACTTC. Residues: CASSPWGGYEQYF.